Each of the 14 T cell receptor beta chains below was sequenced from the same sample in a study of Graves' ophthalmopathy and Graves' hyperthyroidism. Scientists amplified the TCR beta CDR3 regions from RNA transcripts. An opening RT-PCR round employed HTBI primers and preceded a second-round multiplex PCR. TCRdb reprocessed the multiplex PCR reads with MiXCR, giving one entry per CDR3 protein. The sample contains a few hundred thousand distinct CDR3 sequences, 17% of which appear only once. Source material: peripheral blood. The receptors shown here come from an adult woman with stable Graves' hyperthyroidism.

This clonotype was counted ten times or more. The V gene is TRBV3-1, the J gene TRBJ1-1; 8 bases line up with TRBD1. Looked up from germline, CDR1 is LGHDT and CDR2 is YNNKEL (reference sequence). Losses at the gene ends were 4 bases for V and 9 bases for J; bases not matched to a gene: 4. This CDR3 has 12 amino acids. This CDR3 reads CASSPRGLKAFF. CDR3 nucleotides: TGTGCCAGCAGCCCCAGGGGGCTGAAAGCTTTCTTT.

This chain links TRBV10-3 with TRBJ2-7, with TRBD1 matching over 9 bases. With 7 bases clipped from V and 2 bases from J, the junction kept 9 bases outside the gene matches. The germline CDR1 and CDR2 sequences are ENHRY and SYGVKD. The CDR3 totals 15 residues. The CDR3 DNA sequence: TGTGCCATCAAACCACCCGGGACAGGGACCTACGAGCAGTACTTC. Its protein is CAIKPPGTGTYEQYF.

This clonotype was seen ten or more times. This rearrangement joins TRBV27 to TRBJ2-5; D could derive from TRBD1 or TRBD2 (6 bases each). The CDR3 extends over 19 amino acids. Germline CDR1 MNHEY, CDR2 SMNVEV (reference sequence). V was trimmed by 2 bases and J by 4 bases, leaving 26 bases between them. The CDR3 sequence is CASSLIGGGWGALLETQYF. In DNA, the CDR3 is TGTGCCAGCAGTTTAATAGGGGGAGGATGGGGCGCCTTGTTAGAGACCCAGTACTTC.

The rearrangement uses TRBV6-1 and TRBJ2-7, with 7 bases identical to TRBD1. Germline assignment: CDR1 MNHNS and CDR2 SASEGT. J lost 1 base, V lost 7 bases, and 13 bases had no gene match. The CDR3 covers 16 residues. CDR3 nucleotides: TGTGCCAGCATTGGAACAGGGGAAGGGAATTCCTACGAGCAGTACTTC. Translation: CASIGTGEGNSYEQYF.

This clonotype was recorded many times. The chain has TRBV7-2 and TRBJ2-7; TRBD1 aligns across 7 bases. The CDR3 runs 16 residues. Germline V gene data show CDR1 as SGHTA and CDR2 as FQGNSA. V lost 5 bases to trimming and J lost 3 bases; unmatched junction nucleotides: 13. CDR3 coding DNA: TGTGCCAGCAGCGACAAGGGGGCGGGCCTGAACTACGAGCAGTACTTC. It is translated as CASSDKGAGLNYEQYF.

In this sample, this clonotype turned up many times. The genes are TRBV4-1 and TRBJ1-5, with D perhaps matching TRBD1 (5 bases). CDR1 and CDR2 from the germline V gene are MGHRA and YSYEKL. The CDR3 consists of 15 residues. V lost 1 base, J lost 6 bases, and 13 bases lay in between. The CDR3 DNA reads as TGCGCCAGCAGCCAAGGTCGGCAGGGTCGTCAGCCCCAGCATTTT. It yields the protein CASSQGRQGRQPQHF.

The chain uses TRBV6-1 and TRBJ2-2; 13 nucleotides line up with TRBD2. Trimming cost V 6 bases and J 7 bases; bases outside gene matches: 11. This CDR3 comprises 17 residues. Germline V gives CDR1 MNHNS, CDR2 SASEGT. Written as DNA, the CDR3 is TGTGCCAGCAGACTTAATGGACTAGCGGGAGCTGGCGGGGAGCTGTTTTTT. Translated, it gives CASRLNGLAGAGGELFF.

This clonotype was seen more than once but under ten times. A much larger clone lies a single base off, so this may be a read error. This chain joins TRBV12-3 or TRBV12-4 and TRBJ2-4; 13 bases map to TRBD2. CDR3 size: 18 residues. V dropped 2 bases and J dropped 14; count of bases not matched to a gene: 18. The CDR3 bases are TGTGCCAGCAGTTTACGGACTAGCGGGAGAAGGGTCGCGGAGACCAAGTACTTC. The encoded protein is CASSLRTSGRRVAETKYF.

The chain links TRBV30 to TRBJ1-2, with D perhaps TRBD1 (5 bases). With 4 bases removed from V and 8 bases from J, the gap between germline ends came to 11 bases. This CDR3 has 11 residues. CDR1 is GTSNPN, CDR2 SVGIG, per germline (reference sequence). The CDR3 coding sequence is TGTGCCTGGACAGGGCTCAGGGGCTACACCTTC. Amino acids: CAWTGLRGYTF.

This clonotype came up many times. This chain connects TRBV12-3 or TRBV12-4 to TRBJ1-1, with 7 nucleotides matching TRBD1. V shed 7 bases, J shed 8 bases, and the junction held 13 bases outside the gene matches. This CDR3 has 14 residues. CDR3 sequence (DNA): TGTGCCAGCAACGCCCGACAGGGCGCTTTGGAAGCTTTCTTT. Its translation: CASNARQGALEAFF.

This clonotype has at least ten counts. This chain links TRBV30 with TRBJ2-2; tentatively, D is TRBD1 (6 bases). In germline, CDR1 is GTSNPN, CDR2 SVGIG (reference sequence). The CDR3 has 14 residues. The ends were cut back, 5 bases at V and 6 bases at J, with 16 bases in the middle. CDR3 region: CAWATGLGSGELFF. The CDR3 DNA is TGTGCCTGGGCTACAGGGTTGGGTTCCGGGGAGCTGTTTTTT.

This clonotype has ten or more counts. The chain links TRBV29-1 to TRBJ2-7; weak D call: TRBD2 (6 bases). The CDR3 has 15 residues. Trimming left V 5 bases short and J 0 bases short, with 17 bases between. Germline V gene sequence: CDR1 SQVTM, CDR2 ANQGSEA. The CDR3 DNA follows: TGCAGCGTTACCCTCTCCGGGGGTAGCTCCTACGAGCAGTACTTC. This codes for CSVTLSGGSSYEQYF.

This clonotype turned up a few times. The V call is TRBV6-1, the J call TRBJ1-1; D not resolved. The ends were cut back, 5 bases at V and 3 bases at J, with 19 bases in the middle. Germline CDR1 MNHNS, CDR2 SASEGT. This CDR3 spans 16 amino acids. CDR3 residues: CASSLGGFPGDTEAFF. In DNA, the CDR3 is TGTGCCAGCAGTCTCGGTGGGTTCCCGGGAGACACTGAAGCTTTCTTT.

The table lists this clonotype with many counts. The CDR3 protein is CASSFPGTGQTQYF. The CDR3 DNA reads TGTGCCAGCAGCTTCCCGGGGACAGGTCAGACCCAGTACTTC. The chain employs TRBV11-2 and TRBJ2-5, with 8 bases matching TRBD1. Losses at the gene ends were 3 bases for V and 6 bases for J; bases not matched to a gene: 6. From germline, CDR1 is SGHAT and CDR2 FQNNGV. The CDR3 runs to 14 residues.